Listed below are T cell receptor beta chains from one sample, sequenced in a study of Graves' ophthalmopathy and Graves' hyperthyroidism. Via MiXCR, TCRdb re-called the multiplex PCR reads, giving one row per CDR3 protein. The sample has roughly 610,000 distinct CDR3 sequences, about 24% seen once. The sample consisted of peripheral blood. These receptors came from a young woman with stable Graves' hyperthyroidism. Some clones in this sample may be carry-over from other donors' samples. The CDR3 runs from the conserved cysteine through the conserved F or W. Each record gives: J gene, clone size, V gene, CDR3 length, D gene, CDR3 DNA, CDR3 protein. D genes are given only for firm matches. Clone sizes are given selectively: once, few, many, or a class where the clone is expanded.

TRBJ1-2 . TRBV12-3/TRBV12-4 13 . TGTGCCAACAGTTTTGGGGATTCATATGGCTACACCTTC CANSFGDSYGYTF
TRBJ1-5 many TRBV20-1 16 TRBD1 TGCAGTGCTAGAGATGACAGGGATTGGAGCAATCAGCCCCAGCATTTT CSARDDRDWSNQPQHF
TRBJ1-5 many TRBV6-2/TRBV6-3 18 TRBD1 TGTGCCAGCAGTTACTCGGACAGGGGGGGATATAGCAATCAGCCCCAGCATTTT CASSYSDRGGYSNQPQHF
TRBJ2-7 many TRBV4-1 14 TRBD1 TGCGCCAGCAGCTGGACAGGGCCGGCCTACGAGCAGTACTTC CASSWTGPAYEQYF
TRBJ1-1 many TRBV28 17 . TGTGCCAGCAGTACCGAAAGTTTGGGGAGTATGAACACTGAAGCTTTCTTT CASSTESLGSMNTEAFF
TRBJ2-5 . TRBV28 16 TRBD1 TGTGCCAGCAGTGAGACAGGGGGCGGAACGCTGGAGACCCAGTACTTC CASSETGGGTLETQYF
TRBJ1-1 few TRBV10-3 15 . TGTGCCATCAGGGGTGACACGCACCGGGACACTGAAGCTTTCTTT CAIRGDTHRDTEAFF
TRBJ1-5 . TRBV12-3/TRBV12-4 16 . TGTGCCAGCAGTTCCCGGGCGCGGCAGGCGGATCAGCCCCAGCATTTT CASSSRARQADQPQHF
TRBJ2-5 . TRBV6-1 13 TRBD1 TGTGCCAGCGAAGACAGGGAGCAAGAGACCCAGTACTTC CASEDREQETQYF
TRBJ1-2 . TRBV12-3/TRBV12-4 14 . TGTGCCAGCAGTTTATCCGCAAGGGTAGCTGGCTACACCTTC CASSLSARVAGYTF
TRBJ1-1 . TRBV10-3 15 . TGTGCCATCAGGGGGGACGGCAAGAAGTGGACTGAAGCTTTCTTT CAIRGDGKKWTEAFF
TRBJ2-7 many TRBV30 12 . TGTGCCTGGAGTGTACTGTACACCGAGCAGTACTTC CAWSVLYTEQYF
TRBJ1-5 few TRBV12-3/TRBV12-4 15 . TGTGCCAGCAGTTTACTTCGCGGAGGCAATCAGCCCCAGCATTTT CASSLLRGGNQPQHF
TRBJ2-5 many TRBV12-3/TRBV12-4 11 . TGTGCCAGCAGCTTCGAGGAGACCCAGTACTTC CASSFEETQYF
TRBJ2-7 . TRBV6-5 13 . TGTGCCAGCAGTTACCAGAAAAACTACGAGCAGTACTTC CASSYQKNYEQYF
TRBJ1-2 . TRBV10-3 12 . TGTGCCATCAGCGGGACACCCTATGGCTACACCTTC CAISGTPYGYTF
TRBJ2-2 many TRBV28 16 . TGTGCCAGCAGTTTATTAACTCAAGCGAACACCGGGGAGCTGTTTTTT CASSLLTQANTGELFF
TRBJ1-6 many TRBV4-1 13 . TGCGCCAGCAGCCAAGAGGTGGATTCACCCCTCCACTTT CASSQEVDSPLHF
TRBJ1-1 many TRBV28 14 TRBD1 TGTGCCAGCAGTTTTGGACAGGGGTACACTGAAGCTTTCTTT CASSFGQGYTEAFF
TRBJ2-2 many TRBV7-9 13 . TGTGCCAGCAGCGCCAGAGGGTTTTGGGAGCTGTTTTTT CASSARGFWELFF
TRBJ1-2 . TRBV6-2/TRBV6-3 14 TRBD1 TGTGCCGGGACTAGGACAGGCACTAACTATGGCTACACCTTC CAGTRTGTNYGYTF
TRBJ2-7 . TRBV28 16 TRBD2 TGTGCCAGCAGTTCCCTTTCTAGCGGGAGGACCTACGAGCAGTACTTC CASSSLSSGRTYEQYF
TRBJ1-5 . TRBV28 18 TRBD1 TGTGCCAGCAGTTTATTGGGGGCCGACCGGACAGGGGATCAGCCCCAGCATTTT CASSLLGADRTGDQPQHF
TRBJ2-6 many TRBV28 17 TRBD1 TGTGCCAGCAGAAAACAGGGGGCCCTCTCTGGGGCCAACGTCCTGACTTTC CASRKQGALSGANVLTF
TRBJ1-2 many TRBV19 14 TRBD1 TGTGCCAGTACCGTGGACAGGGGGCATTATGGCTACACCTTC CASTVDRGHYGYTF
TRBJ1-1 many TRBV29-1 14 . TGCAGCGTCAGACAGGCCTCGCGGGACACTGAAGCTTTCTTT CSVRQASRDTEAFF
TRBJ1-5 . TRBV6-1 13 . TGTGCCAGCAGTGACTTAGTGGATCAGCCCCAGCATTTT CASSDLVDQPQHF
TRBJ2-5 many TRBV7-2 14 . TGTGCCAGCAGCATGGGGGGCGACGCAGAGACCCAGTACTTC CASSMGGDAETQYF